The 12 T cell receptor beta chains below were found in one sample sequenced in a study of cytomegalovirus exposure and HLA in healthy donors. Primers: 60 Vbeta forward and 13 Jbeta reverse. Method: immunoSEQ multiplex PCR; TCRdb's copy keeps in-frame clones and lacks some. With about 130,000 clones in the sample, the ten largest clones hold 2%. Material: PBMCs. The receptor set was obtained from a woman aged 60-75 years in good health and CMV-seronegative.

CDR3 residues: CASAGNSYEQYF. In DNA form, the CDR3 reads TGTGCCAGCGCCGGGAATAGCTACGAGCAGTACTTC. The V and J genes are TRBV28 and TRBJ2-7, with D maybe TRBD2 (5 bases). This CDR3 has 12 residues. Germline values: CDR1 MDHEN, CDR2 SYDVKM. V lost 8 bases to trimming and J lost 3 bases, with 11 bases between them.

CDR3 sequence: CASSSRTGGVLKEETQYF. Written as DNA, the CDR3 is TGCGCCAGCAGCTCTCGGACAGGGGGCGTATTGAAAGAAGAGACCCAGTACTTC. The chain is built from TRBV5-1 and TRBJ2-5; TRBD1 aligns across 11 bases. V lost 3 bases to trimming and J lost 3 bases; unmatched junction nucleotides: 13. Germline V gene sequence: CDR1 SGHRS, CDR2 YFSETQ. CDR3 length: 18 amino acids.

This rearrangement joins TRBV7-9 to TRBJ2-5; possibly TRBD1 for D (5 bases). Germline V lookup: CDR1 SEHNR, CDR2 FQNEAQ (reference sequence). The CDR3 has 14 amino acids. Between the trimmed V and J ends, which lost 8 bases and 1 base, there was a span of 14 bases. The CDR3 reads CASEIWGIQETQYF. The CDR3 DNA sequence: TGTGCCAGCGAGATCTGGGGCATCCAAGAGACCCAGTACTTC. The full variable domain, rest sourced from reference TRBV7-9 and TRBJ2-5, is DTGVSQNPRHKITKRGQNVTFRCDPISEHNRLYWYRQTLGQGPEFLTYFQNEAQLEKSRLLSDRFSAERPKGSFSTLEIQRTEQGDSAMYLCASEIWGIQETQYFGPGTRLLVL.

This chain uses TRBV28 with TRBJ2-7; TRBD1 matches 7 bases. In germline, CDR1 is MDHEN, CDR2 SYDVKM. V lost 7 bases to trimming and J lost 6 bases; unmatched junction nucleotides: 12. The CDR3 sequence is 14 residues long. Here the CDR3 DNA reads TGTGCCAGCACCCTGGGGGACAGATCCATCGAGCAGTACTTC. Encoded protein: CASTLGDRSIEQYF.

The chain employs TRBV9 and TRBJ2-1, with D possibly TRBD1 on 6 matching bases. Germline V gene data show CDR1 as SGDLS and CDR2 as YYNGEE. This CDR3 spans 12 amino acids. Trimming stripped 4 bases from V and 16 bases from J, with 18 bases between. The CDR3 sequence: CASSISRDNEFF. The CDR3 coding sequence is TGTGCCAGCAGCATCAGCCGGGACAATGAATTCTTC. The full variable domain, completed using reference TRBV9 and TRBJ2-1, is DSGVTQTPKHLITATGQRVTLRCSPRSGDLSVYWYQQSLDQGLQFLIQYYNGEERAKGNILERFSAQQFPDLHSELNLSSLELGDSALYFCASSISRDNEFFGPGTRLTVL.

This chain's CDR3 is CASSEGLAVSSYEQYF. CDR3 nucleotides: TGCGCCAGCAGTGAAGGGCTAGCGGTGAGCTCCTACGAGCAGTACTTC. The V call is TRBV10-1, the J call TRBJ2-7, with 7 nucleotides matching TRBD2. Germline values: CDR1 WNHNN, CDR2 SYGVQD (reference sequence). V gave up 3 bases and J gave up 0 bases; unmatched junction bases: 8. The CDR3 runs 16 residues.

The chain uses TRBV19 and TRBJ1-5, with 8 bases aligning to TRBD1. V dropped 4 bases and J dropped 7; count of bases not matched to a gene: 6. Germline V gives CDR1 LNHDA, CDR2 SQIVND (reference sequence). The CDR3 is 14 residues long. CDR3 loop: CASSTDRGRQPQHF. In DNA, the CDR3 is TGTGCCAGTAGTACCGACAGGGGAAGACAGCCCCAGCATTTT.

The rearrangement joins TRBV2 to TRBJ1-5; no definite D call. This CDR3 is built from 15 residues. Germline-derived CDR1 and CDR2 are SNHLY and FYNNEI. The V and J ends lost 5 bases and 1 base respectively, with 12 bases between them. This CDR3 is CASSKAGLSNQPQHF. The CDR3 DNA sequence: TGTGCCAGCAGTAAGGCGGGATTGAGCAATCAGCCCCAGCATTTT.

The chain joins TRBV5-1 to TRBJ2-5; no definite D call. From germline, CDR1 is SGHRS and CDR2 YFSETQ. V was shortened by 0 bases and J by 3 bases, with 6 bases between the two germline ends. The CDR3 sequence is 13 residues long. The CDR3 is CASSLGEKETQYF. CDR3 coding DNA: TGCGCCAGCAGCTTGGGTGAGAAAGAGACCCAGTACTTC.

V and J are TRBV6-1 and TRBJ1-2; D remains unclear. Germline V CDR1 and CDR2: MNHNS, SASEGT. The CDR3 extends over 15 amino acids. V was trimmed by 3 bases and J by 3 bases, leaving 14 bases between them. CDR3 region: CASSESPSLDYGYTF. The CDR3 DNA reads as TGTGCCAGCAGTGAGTCCCCGTCACTTGACTATGGCTACACCTTC.

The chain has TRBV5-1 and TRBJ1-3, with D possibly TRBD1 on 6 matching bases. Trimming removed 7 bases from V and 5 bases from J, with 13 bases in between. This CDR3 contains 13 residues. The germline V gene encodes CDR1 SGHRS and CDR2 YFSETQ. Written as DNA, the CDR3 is TGCGCCAGCCGTTTGGACAGTCGAAACACCATATATTTT. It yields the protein CASRLDSRNTIYF.

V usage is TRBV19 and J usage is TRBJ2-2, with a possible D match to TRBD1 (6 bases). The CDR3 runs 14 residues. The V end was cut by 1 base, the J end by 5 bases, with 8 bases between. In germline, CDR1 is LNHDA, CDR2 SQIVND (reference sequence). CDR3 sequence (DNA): TGTGCCAGTAGTATAGTACAGGGTACCGGGGAGCTGTTTTTT. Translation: CASSIVQGTGELFF.